Listed below are T cell receptor beta chains from one sample, sequenced in a study of blood T cell repertoires in COVID-19. TCRdb's copy holds only in-frame clones and misses some; the assay was immunoSEQ multiplex PCR. The sample contains approximately 50,000 clones, roughly 90% of which appear only once. Source material: peripheral blood. The receptors were sampled from a human donor in a cohort sampled during active COVID-19. CDR3s include the opening cysteine and the closing phenylalanine or tryptophan. The order of the fields is CDR3 length, J gene, D gene, clone size, V gene, CDR3 protein, CDR3 DNA. The D gene is left open where the match is weak. For some rows the clone size is stated as once, few or many, or as a class when expanded; others skip it.

len: 14
j_gene: TRBJ2-2
d_gene: .
abundance: .
v_gene: TRBV15
CDR3aa: CATSRDEGERELFF
CDR3nt: TGTGCCACCAGCAGAGACGAGGGAGAAAGGGAGCTGTTTTTT

len: 11
j_gene: TRBJ2-5
d_gene: .
abundance: .
v_gene: TRBV20-1
CDR3aa: CSGRGQETQYF
CDR3nt: TGCAGTGGACGGGGGCAAGAGACCCAGTACTTC

len: 15
j_gene: TRBJ2-6
d_gene: TRBD1
abundance: .
v_gene: TRBV2
CDR3aa: CASTFDRAGANVLTF
CDR3nt: TGTGCCAGCACCTTCGACAGGGCTGGGGCCAACGTCCTGACTTTC

len: 14
j_gene: TRBJ1-3
d_gene: TRBD1
abundance: .
v_gene: TRBV6-5
CDR3aa: CASSRDSSGNTIYF
CDR3nt: TGTGCCAGCAGTAGGGACAGCTCTGGAAACACCATATATTTT

len: 14
j_gene: TRBJ1-5
d_gene: TRBD1
abundance: .
v_gene: TRBV19
CDR3aa: CATKGQGRLQPQHF
CDR3nt: TGTGCCACCAAGGGACAGGGTAGGTTACAGCCCCAGCATTTT

len: 16
j_gene: TRBJ1-6
d_gene: .
abundance: .
v_gene: TRBV6-1
CDR3aa: CASSEVGGAYNSPLHF
CDR3nt: TGTGCCAGCAGTGAAGTAGGAGGGGCCTATAATTCACCCCTCCACTTT

len: 16
j_gene: TRBJ2-5
d_gene: .
abundance: .
v_gene: TRBV20-1
CDR3aa: CSASQEGYSTQETQYF
CDR3nt: TGCAGTGCTAGTCAGGAGGGGTATTCAACCCAAGAGACCCAGTACTTC

len: 12
j_gene: TRBJ1-5
d_gene: .
abundance: .
v_gene: TRBV7-9
CDR3aa: CASSLVDEGKHF
CDR3nt: TGTGCCAGCAGCTTGGTTGACGAGGGTAAGCATTTT

len: 15
j_gene: TRBJ2-5
d_gene: .
abundance: .
v_gene: TRBV24-1
CDR3aa: CATSDSGLRAETQYF
CDR3nt: TGTGCCACCAGTGATTCGGGACTCCGGGCAGAGACCCAGTACTTC

len: 15
j_gene: TRBJ2-5
d_gene: .
abundance: .
v_gene: TRBV5-6
CDR3aa: CASSLAASRRETQYF
CDR3nt: TGTGCCAGCAGCTTGGCAGCTTCACGGCGGGAGACCCAGTACTTC

len: 17
j_gene: TRBJ1-6
d_gene: .
abundance: .
v_gene: TRBV5-4
CDR3aa: CASSLDQASSYNSPLHF
CDR3nt: TGTGCCAGCAGCTTGGATCAGGCGAGCTCCTATAATTCACCCCTCCACTTT

len: 14
j_gene: TRBJ1-1
d_gene: .
abundance: .
v_gene: TRBV14
CDR3aa: CASSQPGTFSLAFF
CDR3nt: TGTGCCAGCAGCCAGCCTGGGACTTTCTCTCTAGCTTTCTTT

len: 15
j_gene: TRBJ1-2
d_gene: TRBD1
abundance: .
v_gene: TRBV5-1
CDR3aa: CASSRTGGANYGYTF
CDR3nt: TGCGCCAGCAGCCGGACAGGGGGCGCCAACTATGGCTACACCTTC

len: 15
j_gene: TRBJ1-1
d_gene: TRBD1
abundance: once
v_gene: TRBV9
CDR3aa: CASSVAGQLNTEAFF
CDR3nt: TGTGCCAGCAGCGTAGCGGGACAGCTGAACACTGAAGCTTTCTTT

len: 14
j_gene: TRBJ1-6
d_gene: TRBD1
abundance: few
v_gene: TRBV6-5
CDR3aa: CASRGQGGNSPLHF
CDR3nt: TGTGCCAGCAGGGGACAGGGGGGAAATTCACCCCTCCACTTT

len: 15
j_gene: TRBJ2-5
d_gene: .
abundance: once
v_gene: TRBV27
CDR3aa: CASSFLTGYQETQYF
CDR3nt: TGTGCCAGCAGTTTCCTTACAGGGTACCAAGAGACCCAGTACTTC

len: 13
j_gene: TRBJ1-1
d_gene: TRBD1
abundance: .
v_gene: TRBV7-2
CDR3aa: CASSLTGITEAFF
CDR3nt: TGTGCCAGCAGCTTGACAGGGATCACTGAAGCTTTCTTT

len: 18
j_gene: TRBJ2-3
d_gene: .
abundance: .
v_gene: TRBV4-1
CDR3aa: CASSQDRSGGLSTDTQYF
CDR3nt: TGCGCCAGCAGCCAAGATCGAAGTGGCGGGTTAAGCACAGATACGCAGTATTTT

len: 13
j_gene: TRBJ1-1
d_gene: .
abundance: .
v_gene: TRBV5-6
CDR3aa: CASQGQLNTEAFF
CDR3nt: TGTGCCAGCCAAGGACAGCTGAACACTGAAGCTTTCTTT

len: 15
j_gene: TRBJ2-3
d_gene: TRBD1
abundance: .
v_gene: TRBV11-2
CDR3aa: CASSPTGQLTDTQYF
CDR3nt: TGTGCCAGCAGCCCAACGGGACAGCTCACAGATACGCAGTATTTT

len: 15
j_gene: TRBJ2-5
d_gene: .
abundance: .
v_gene: TRBV11-3
CDR3aa: CASSSGNTSKETQYF
CDR3nt: TGTGCCAGCAGCTCGGGGAATACGAGTAAAGAGACCCAGTACTTC

len: 15
j_gene: TRBJ2-2
d_gene: TRBD1
abundance: once
v_gene: TRBV6-5
CDR3aa: CASSYSTGGFGELFF
CDR3nt: TGTGCCAGCAGTTACTCGACAGGGGGCTTCGGGGAGCTGTTTTTT

len: 15
j_gene: TRBJ1-2
d_gene: TRBD1
abundance: .
v_gene: TRBV19
CDR3aa: CASSIAGTGPYGYTF
CDR3nt: TGTGCCAGTAGTATAGCCGGGACAGGGCCCTATGGCTACACCTTC

len: 12
j_gene: TRBJ2-1
d_gene: .
abundance: .
v_gene: TRBV27
CDR3aa: CASSLQANEQFF
CDR3nt: TGTGCCAGCAGTTTACAAGCAAATGAGCAGTTCTTC

len: 15
j_gene: TRBJ2-3
d_gene: .
abundance: .
v_gene: TRBV29-1
CDR3aa: CSVEGDVASADTQYF
CDR3nt: TGCAGCGTTGAAGGAGATGTGGCTAGTGCGGATACGCAGTATTTT

len: 15
j_gene: TRBJ2-3
d_gene: TRBD2
abundance: .
v_gene: TRBV6-6
CDR3aa: CASSLSGGGTDTQYF
CDR3nt: TGTGCCAGCAGTTTAAGCGGGGGAGGCACAGATACGCAGTATTTT

len: 15
j_gene: TRBJ2-5
d_gene: .
abundance: .
v_gene: TRBV3-1/TRBV3-2
CDR3aa: CASSRGPESRETQYF
CDR3nt: TGTGCCAGCAGCCGGGGGCCCGAGAGTAGGGAGACCCAGTACTTC

len: 15
j_gene: TRBJ2-2
d_gene: TRBD1
abundance: .
v_gene: TRBV11-2
CDR3aa: CASSSGQGLTGELFF
CDR3nt: TGTGCCAGCAGCTCCGGACAGGGTCTTACCGGGGAGCTGTTTTTT

len: 13
j_gene: TRBJ2-2
d_gene: .
abundance: .
v_gene: TRBV28
CDR3aa: CASRRGGTGELFF
CDR3nt: TGTGCCAGCAGGAGAGGGGGTACCGGGGAGCTGTTTTTT

len: 14
j_gene: TRBJ2-5
d_gene: .
abundance: once
v_gene: TRBV5-1
CDR3aa: CASSLVAIEETQYF
CDR3nt: TGCGCCAGCAGCTTGGTTGCGATAGAAGAGACCCAGTACTTC

len: 14
j_gene: TRBJ1-4
d_gene: .
abundance: .
v_gene: TRBV6-5
CDR3aa: CASSYSQGSEKLFF
CDR3nt: TGTGCCAGCAGTTACTCTCAGGGATCGGAAAAACTGTTTTTT

len: 17
j_gene: TRBJ2-2
d_gene: .
abundance: .
v_gene: TRBV5-6
CDR3aa: CASSSNLLQVNTGELFF
CDR3nt: TGTGCCAGCAGCTCGAACCTGCTACAGGTGAACACCGGGGAGCTGTTTTTT

len: 15
j_gene: TRBJ2-2
d_gene: TRBD1
abundance: .
v_gene: TRBV3-1/TRBV3-2
CDR3aa: CASSLGQMGTGELFF
CDR3nt: TGTGCCAGCAGCCTGGGACAGATGGGGACCGGGGAGCTGTTTTTT

len: 12
j_gene: TRBJ1-1
d_gene: .
abundance: .
v_gene: TRBV11-2
CDR3aa: CAGAGINAEAFF
CDR3nt: TGTGCCGGAGCAGGGATTAACGCTGAAGCTTTCTTT

len: 14
j_gene: TRBJ2-5
d_gene: .
abundance: .
v_gene: TRBV2
CDR3aa: CASSSKTGEETQYF
CDR3nt: TGTGCCAGCAGTTCCAAGACCGGGGAGGAGACCCAGTACTTC

len: 15
j_gene: TRBJ1-1
d_gene: .
abundance: .
v_gene: TRBV7-2
CDR3aa: CASSFLDSMNTEAFF
CDR3nt: TGTGCCAGCAGCTTCCTCGACAGTATGAACACTGAAGCTTTCTTT

len: 14
j_gene: TRBJ1-6
d_gene: .
abundance: .
v_gene: TRBV6-5
CDR3aa: CASRFQGSNSPLHF
CDR3nt: TGTGCCAGCAGGTTTCAGGGGTCGAATTCACCCCTCCACTTT

len: 14
j_gene: TRBJ2-2
d_gene: TRBD1
abundance: once
v_gene: TRBV27
CDR3aa: CASRDRGNTGELFF
CDR3nt: TGTGCCAGCAGGGACAGGGGGAACACCGGGGAGCTGTTTTTT